Below, one T cell receptor (beta chain) is given with its context. Compared with the rest of its sample, this clonotype is large (0.1 to 1%). Its target antigen remains unknown. Base qualities were left out, and no much larger clone turns up one base away. Found in a library prepared for alpha chains, this beta chain is an off-target read, and its abundance has little meaning. These data are taken from a study of spatial heterogeneity in lung cancer (dated by TCRdb to about 2019). In the study overall: Beta-chain transcripts were consistently detected in greater numbers than alpha-chain transcripts, which likely reflected higher beta-chain transcript abundance. Nonsynonymous mutation counts, determined by whole-exome sequencing of tumor tissue, were related to TCR repertoire features. TCR alpha and beta repertoires were quantitatively compared across multiple tumor regions, matched nontumor lung and blood in non-small cell lung cancer. In tumor regions, TCR transcript counts showed a strong correlation with a T cell transcriptional module score derived from matched bulk RNA-seq. In the raw uncorrected reads, each unique combination of TCR and UMI appeared more than ten times on average. At surgery, both alpha and beta chains were TCR-sequenced in 200 to 250 tumor regions, some 64 matched nontumor lung samples and over 50 PBMC samples. Results the study describes overall, beyond this receptor: Counts of ubiquitous and regional expanded TCRs correlated with counts of ubiquitous and regional nonsynonymous mutations, respectively. A correlation was observed between the number of expanded intratumoral alpha and beta TCRs and the tumor nonsynonymous mutation count. Confirming at a functional level the hypothesis that regional TCRs recognize regional mutations was considered to require additional single-cell paired TCR alpha and beta sequencing. TCR-seq coverage of tumor T cells was estimated at only roughly 6.5% for alpha chains and roughly 13% for beta chains.

CDR1 is given as SQVTM and CDR2 as ANQGSEA, both from the germline V gene. From the cysteine through the phenylalanine, the CDR3 covers 10 amino acids. The retained sequence is limited to the CDR3, 30 bases, with the frame set at the first base. The trim is 5 bases for V and 6 bases for J, with a gap of 7 bases between the germline ends. The time point label here, explained by the study, means: sample taken at primary tumor resection. Samples were obtained from 72 patients with early-stage, untreated non-small cell lung cancer from the lung TRACERx cohort. For TCR sequencing, whole RNA was extracted from tumor and nontumor lung tissue, or from cryopreserved PBMC samples, and no cell sorting was done. A patient was chosen for TCR sequencing only when enough RNA was available from at least two tumor regions. Before being selected, tumor and adjacent nontumor lung specimens were reviewed by a lung pathologist.

Libraries came from 5' RACE. Sequencer: NextSeq 500. In the TCR library protocol, a unique molecular identifier was attached to each TCR cDNA molecule so that PCR and sequencing errors could be corrected. Processing in the source paper ran as follows. TCR identification, UMI-based error correction and CDR3 extraction were all carried out with Decombinator tools. Expanded TCRs were defined as those above a frequency of 2 per 1,000, corresponding to the top 1% of the tumor frequency distribution. Expanded tumor TCRs were classed as regional if statistically deemed absent (corrected P<0.05) from at least one tumor region, otherwise ubiquitous. Each repertoire was subsampled 100 times to 5,000 TCRs, after which Renyi diversity was computed with the R vegan package. CDR3 similarity networks were built from amino acid triplet string-kernel similarity, connecting CDR3s with pairwise similarity above 0.82. Starting from the raw public reads, TCRdb applied fastp trimming at Q25, assembled clones with MiXCR and retained in-frame beta chains. CDR3 protein sequences are deduplicated, and each keeps its most common genes and DNA. The authors' filters were not applied to this entry. A total of about 820 distinct CDR3 sequences appear in this sample, about 7% of them only once. The ten largest account for 29% of the sample.

This sequence originates from a female donor with early-stage non-small cell lung cancer. The sequences come from lung tumor tissue, collected at surgery. The rearranged chain carries TRBV29-1 and TRBJ1-2; D gene: possibly TRBD1, on 6 matching bases. The DNA sequence is given as TGCAGCGTTTACAGGGATGGCTACACCTTC. Its protein product is CSVYRDGYTF. Supplemented by the reference TRBV29-1 and TRBJ1-2 proteins around the CDR3, the complete variable domain is SAVISQKPSRDICQRGTSLTIQCQVDSQVTMMFWYRQQPGQSLTLIATANQGSEATYESGFVIDKFPISRPNLTFSTLTVSNMSPEDSSIYLCSVYRDGYTFGSGTRLTVV.